Listed below are T cell receptor beta chains from one sample, sequenced in a study of tumor-infiltrating lymphocytes in primary liver carcinoma. TCRdb fed the multiplex PCR reads into MiXCR, producing one record per CDR3 protein. The sample contains 250,000 to 350,000 distinct CDR3 sequences, 50% to 60% of which appear only once. Sequencing was carried out using peripheral blood. The receptors stem from a woman younger than 45 with primary liver carcinoma and hepatitis B virus infection. The conserved cysteine and the conserved F or W are not part of the CDR3 here.

v_call: TRBV11-2; j_call: TRBJ2-3; cdr3_aa: ASSLTGQGLATQY
v_call: TRBV11-2; j_call: TRBJ2-3; cdr3_aa: PNSYGTSGITDTQY
v_call: TRBV4-3; j_call: TRBJ1-2; cdr3_aa: ASSQGLGSNYGYT
v_call: TRBV4-1; j_call: TRBJ2-6; cdr3_aa: ASSSYRSGANVLT
v_call: TRBV6-5; j_call: TRBJ2-5; cdr3_aa: ASSRARRETQY
v_call: TRBV5-1; j_call: TRBJ2-1; cdr3_aa: ASSLARGPNEQF
v_call: TRBV6-5; j_call: TRBJ2-7; cdr3_aa: ASTQLSSSYEQY
v_call: TRBV28; j_call: TRBJ1-1; cdr3_aa: TCSFQGRGDTEAF
v_call: TRBV9; j_call: TRBJ2-7; cdr3_aa: ASSPLAEGSHEQY
v_call: TRBV4-1; j_call: TRBJ2-1; cdr3_aa: ASSLASGSHEQF
v_call: TRBV6-1; j_call: TRBJ1-1; cdr3_aa: ASRDPGQAAVEAF
v_call: TRBV29-1; j_call: TRBJ2-2; cdr3_aa: GVQAGFGTGELF
v_call: TRBV7-6; j_call: TRBJ2-7; cdr3_aa: ASSLARAGHSYEQY
v_call: TRBV11-2; j_call: TRBJ2-3; cdr3_aa: ASNPDPGITDTQY
v_call: TRBV11-2; j_call: TRBJ2-2; cdr3_aa: ASSEGPGSFGTGELF
v_call: TRBV29-1; j_call: TRBJ2-7; cdr3_aa: SVESLQRVRY
v_call: TRBV29-1; j_call: TRBJ1-1; cdr3_aa: SVLSGRTTEAF